The 3 T cell receptor beta chains below all came from one sample that was sequenced in a study of T cell repertoires in cytomegalovirus infection. TCRdb re-analysed the reads in MiXCR, keeping a single row per CDR3 protein. This sample has 900,000 to 950,000 distinct CDR3 sequences, with around 32% found just once. Their antigens remain unidentified. The sample here was cultured CD8+ T cells from PBMCs, taken from culture after CMV antigen stimulation. These receptor sequences come from a human donor in good health (CMV status not recorded). Some clones in this sample may be carry-over from other donors' samples.

This clonotype was seen a few times. The CDR3 loop is CASSFGGNEQYV. The CDR3 DNA is TGTGCCAGCAGTTTCGGGGGGAACGAGCAGTACGTC. The V call is TRBV12-3 or TRBV12-4, the J call TRBJ2-7, with 7 bases that match TRBD2. V shed 3 bases and J 5 bases; nucleotides not matched to a gene: 1. The CDR3 has 12 amino acids.

At least ten counts were recorded for this clonotype. This chain uses TRBV12-3 or TRBV12-4 with TRBJ2-3; D could derive from TRBD1 or TRBD2 (5 bases each). V was trimmed by 8 bases and J by 1 base, leaving 13 bases between them. CDR3 length: 14 amino acids. In DNA form, the CDR3 reads TGTGCCAGCTCCCTTCAGGGAGGCACAGATACGCAGTATTTT. It yields the protein CASSLQGGTDTQYF.

The V and J genes are TRBV9 and TRBJ1-2; D gene unclear. V was cut by 7 bases and J by 4 bases, with 11 bases left in between. Germline-derived CDR1 and CDR2 are SGDLS and YYNGEE. The CDR3 consists of 12 residues. The CDR3 is CASSGSPYGYTF. The CDR3 nucleotides are TGTGCCAGCTCGGGCAGCCCCTATGGCTACACCTTC.